This record covers a single TCR beta chain. The data stem from a study of blood T cells in healthy people across ages. With a J-beta primer mix and a sample-barcoded 5' primer, a second PCR ran 7 to 11 cycles. In TCRdb, the 5' RACE reads were re-called with MiXCR into one record per CDR3 protein. Of more than 500,000 distinct CDR3 sequences in the sample, about 27% are singletons; the top ten hold over 3.5%. These records were also assigned to another study, of T cells of mothers and their children.

This sequence was found in a boy aged 2 to 10 in good health. Sequencing used blood.

Here the CDR3 DNA reads TGCAGTGCTACGGGAGACCAAGAGACCCAGTACTTC. Protein sequence: CSATGDQETQYF. The chain recombines TRBV20-1 with TRBJ2-5, with D tentatively TRBD2 (6 bases). V was cut by 4 bases and J by 0 bases, with 6 bases left in between. The V gene's germline CDR1 is DFQATT and CDR2 SNEGSKA (reference sequence). The CDR3 loop spans 12 amino acids.